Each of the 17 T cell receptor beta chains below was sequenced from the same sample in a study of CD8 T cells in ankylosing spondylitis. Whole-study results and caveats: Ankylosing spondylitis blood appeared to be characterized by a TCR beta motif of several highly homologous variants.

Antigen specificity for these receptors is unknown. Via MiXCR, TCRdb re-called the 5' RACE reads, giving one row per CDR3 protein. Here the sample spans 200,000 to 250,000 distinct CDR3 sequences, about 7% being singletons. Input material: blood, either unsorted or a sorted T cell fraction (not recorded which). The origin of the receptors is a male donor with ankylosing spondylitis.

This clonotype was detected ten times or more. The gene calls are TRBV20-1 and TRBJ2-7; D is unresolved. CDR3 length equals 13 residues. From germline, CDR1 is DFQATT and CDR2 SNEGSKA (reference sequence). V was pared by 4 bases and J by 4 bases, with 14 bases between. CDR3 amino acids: CSATHPDQYEQYF. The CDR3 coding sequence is TGCAGTGCTACCCATCCTGACCAGTACGAGCAGTACTTC.

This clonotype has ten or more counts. DNA of the CDR3: TGCGCCAGCAGCCACCGAGGGGCAGCACAGAGGGATCAGCCCCAGCATTTT. Translating it yields CASSHRGAAQRDQPQHF. V and J are TRBV4-1 and TRBJ1-5; D is perhaps TRBD1 (5 bases). V lost 3 bases, J lost 5 bases, and 20 bases lay in between. CDR3 length equals 17 residues. The germline CDR1 and CDR2 sequences are MGHRA and YSYEKL.

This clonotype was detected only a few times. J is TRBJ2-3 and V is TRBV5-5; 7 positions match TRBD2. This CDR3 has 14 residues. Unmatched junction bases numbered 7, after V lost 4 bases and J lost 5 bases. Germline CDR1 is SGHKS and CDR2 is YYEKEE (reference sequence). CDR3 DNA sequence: TGTGCCAGCAGCCCCACTAGCGAGATAGATACGCAGTATTTT. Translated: CASSPTSEIDTQYF.

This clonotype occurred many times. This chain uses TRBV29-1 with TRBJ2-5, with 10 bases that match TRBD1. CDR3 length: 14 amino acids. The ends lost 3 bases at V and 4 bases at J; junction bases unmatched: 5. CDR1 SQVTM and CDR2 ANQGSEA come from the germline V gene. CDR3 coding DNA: TGCAGCGTTGATGTCTGGGACAGGGGAGAGACCCAGTACTTC. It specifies CSVDVWDRGETQYF. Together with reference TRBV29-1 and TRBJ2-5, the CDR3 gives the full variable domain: SAVISQKPSRDICQRGTSLTIQCQVDSQVTMMFWYRQQPGQSLTLIATANQGSEATYESGFVIDKFPISRPNLTFSTLTVSNMSPEDSSIYLCSVDVWDRGETQYFGPGTRLLVL.

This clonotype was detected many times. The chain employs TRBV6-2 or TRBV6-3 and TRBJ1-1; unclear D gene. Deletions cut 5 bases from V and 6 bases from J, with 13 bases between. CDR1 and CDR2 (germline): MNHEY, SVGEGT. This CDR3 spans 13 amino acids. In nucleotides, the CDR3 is TGTGCCAGCAGTGGCTTACCGGGCCCTGAAGCTTTCTTT. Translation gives CASSGLPGPEAFF.

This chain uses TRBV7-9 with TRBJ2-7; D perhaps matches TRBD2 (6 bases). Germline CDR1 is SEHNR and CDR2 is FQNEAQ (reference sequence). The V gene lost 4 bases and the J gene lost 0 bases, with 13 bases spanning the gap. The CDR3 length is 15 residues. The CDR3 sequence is CASSSPAGRSYEQYF. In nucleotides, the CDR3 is TGTGCCAGCAGCTCCCCTGCGGGACGCTCCTACGAGCAGTACTTC.

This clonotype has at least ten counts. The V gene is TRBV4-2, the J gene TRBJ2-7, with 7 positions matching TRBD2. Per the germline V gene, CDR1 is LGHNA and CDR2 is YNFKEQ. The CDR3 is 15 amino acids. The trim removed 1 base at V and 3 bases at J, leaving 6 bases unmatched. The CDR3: CASSQGLAEYYEQYF. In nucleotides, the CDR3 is TGTGCCAGCAGCCAAGGTCTAGCGGAGTACTACGAGCAGTACTTC.

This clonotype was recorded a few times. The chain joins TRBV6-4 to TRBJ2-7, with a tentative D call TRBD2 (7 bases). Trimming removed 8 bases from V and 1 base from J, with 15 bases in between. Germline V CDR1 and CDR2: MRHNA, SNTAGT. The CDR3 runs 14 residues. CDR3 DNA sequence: TGTGCCAGCTCCGGGGGGCGGGAGTCCTACGAGCAGTACTTC. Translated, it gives CASSGGRESYEQYF.

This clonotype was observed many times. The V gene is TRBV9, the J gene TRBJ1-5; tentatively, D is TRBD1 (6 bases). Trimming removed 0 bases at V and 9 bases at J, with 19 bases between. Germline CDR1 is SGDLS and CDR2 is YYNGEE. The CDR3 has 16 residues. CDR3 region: CASSVGAGGAPGPQHF. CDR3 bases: TGTGCCAGCAGCGTAGGTGCGGGGGGGGCTCCGGGGCCCCAGCATTTT. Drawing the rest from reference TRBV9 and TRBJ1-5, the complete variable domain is DSGVTQTPKHLITATGQRVTLRCSPRSGDLSVYWYQQSLDQGLQFLIQYYNGEERAKGNILERFSAQQFPDLHSELNLSSLELGDSALYFCASSVGAGGAPGPQHFGDGTRLSIL.

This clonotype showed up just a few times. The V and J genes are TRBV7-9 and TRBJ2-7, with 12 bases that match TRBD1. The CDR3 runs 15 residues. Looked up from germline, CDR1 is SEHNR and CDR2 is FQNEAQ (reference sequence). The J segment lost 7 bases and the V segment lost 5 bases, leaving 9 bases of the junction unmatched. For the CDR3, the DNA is TGTGCCAGCAGCCCCCCGGGACAGGGGGCGAGGGAGCAGTACTTC. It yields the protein CASSPPGQGAREQYF.

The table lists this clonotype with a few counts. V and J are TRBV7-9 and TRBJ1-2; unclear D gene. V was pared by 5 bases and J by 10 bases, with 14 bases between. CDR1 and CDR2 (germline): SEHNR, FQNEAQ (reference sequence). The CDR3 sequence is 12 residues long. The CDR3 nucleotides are TGTGCCAGCAGCCTGGACGGATGGAACTACACCTTC. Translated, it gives CASSLDGWNYTF.

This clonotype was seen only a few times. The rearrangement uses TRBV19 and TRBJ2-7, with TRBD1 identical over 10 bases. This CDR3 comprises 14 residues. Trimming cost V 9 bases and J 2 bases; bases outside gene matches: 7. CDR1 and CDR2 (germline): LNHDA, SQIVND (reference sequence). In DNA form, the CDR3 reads TGTGCCAGCCGTCGGGACAGGGGCACCTACGAGCAGTACTTC. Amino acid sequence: CASRRDRGTYEQYF.

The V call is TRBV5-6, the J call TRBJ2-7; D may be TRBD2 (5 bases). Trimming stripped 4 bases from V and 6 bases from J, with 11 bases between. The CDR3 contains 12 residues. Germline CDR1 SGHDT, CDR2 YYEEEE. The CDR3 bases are TGTGCCAGCAGCACCGGGGTCCCCGAGCAGTACTTC. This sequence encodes CASSTGVPEQYF. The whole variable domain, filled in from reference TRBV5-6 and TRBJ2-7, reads DAGVTQSPTHLIKTRGQQVTLRCSPKSGHDTVSWYQQALGQGPQFIFQYYEEEERQRGNFPDRFSGHQFPNYSSELNVNALLLGDSALYLCASSTGVPEQYFGPGTRLTVT.

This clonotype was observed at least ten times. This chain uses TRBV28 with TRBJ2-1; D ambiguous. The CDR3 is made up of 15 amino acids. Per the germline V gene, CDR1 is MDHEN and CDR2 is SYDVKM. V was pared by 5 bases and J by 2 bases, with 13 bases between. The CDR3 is CASSPSLRAYNEQFF. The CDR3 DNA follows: TGTGCCAGCAGTCCCTCCCTTAGGGCCTACAATGAGCAGTTCTTC.

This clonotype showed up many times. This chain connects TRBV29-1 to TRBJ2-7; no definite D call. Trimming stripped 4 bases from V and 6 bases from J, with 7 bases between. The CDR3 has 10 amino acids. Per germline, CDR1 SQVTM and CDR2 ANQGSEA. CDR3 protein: CSVVGGEQYF. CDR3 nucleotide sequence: TGCAGCGTTGTGGGTGGCGAGCAGTACTTC.

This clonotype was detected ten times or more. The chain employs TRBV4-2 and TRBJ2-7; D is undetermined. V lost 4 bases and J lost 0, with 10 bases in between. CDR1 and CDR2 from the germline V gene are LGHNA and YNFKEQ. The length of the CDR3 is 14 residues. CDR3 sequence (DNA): TGTGCCAGCAGCCTCGAACTCCCCTCCTACGAGCAGTACTTC. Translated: CASSLELPSYEQYF.

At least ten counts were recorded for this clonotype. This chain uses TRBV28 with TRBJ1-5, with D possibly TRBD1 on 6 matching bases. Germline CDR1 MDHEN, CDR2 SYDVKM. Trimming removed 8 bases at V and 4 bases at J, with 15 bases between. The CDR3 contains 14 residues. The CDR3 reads CASSLGQNNQPQHF. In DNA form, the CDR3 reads TGTGCCAGCTCCTTGGGACAAAATAATCAGCCCCAGCATTTT. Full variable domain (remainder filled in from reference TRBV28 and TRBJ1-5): DVKVTQSSRYLVKRTGEKVFLECVQDMDHENMFWYRQDPGLGLRLIYFSYDVKMKEKGDIPEGYSVSREKKERFSLILESASTNQTSMYLCASSLGQNNQPQHFGDGTRLSIL.